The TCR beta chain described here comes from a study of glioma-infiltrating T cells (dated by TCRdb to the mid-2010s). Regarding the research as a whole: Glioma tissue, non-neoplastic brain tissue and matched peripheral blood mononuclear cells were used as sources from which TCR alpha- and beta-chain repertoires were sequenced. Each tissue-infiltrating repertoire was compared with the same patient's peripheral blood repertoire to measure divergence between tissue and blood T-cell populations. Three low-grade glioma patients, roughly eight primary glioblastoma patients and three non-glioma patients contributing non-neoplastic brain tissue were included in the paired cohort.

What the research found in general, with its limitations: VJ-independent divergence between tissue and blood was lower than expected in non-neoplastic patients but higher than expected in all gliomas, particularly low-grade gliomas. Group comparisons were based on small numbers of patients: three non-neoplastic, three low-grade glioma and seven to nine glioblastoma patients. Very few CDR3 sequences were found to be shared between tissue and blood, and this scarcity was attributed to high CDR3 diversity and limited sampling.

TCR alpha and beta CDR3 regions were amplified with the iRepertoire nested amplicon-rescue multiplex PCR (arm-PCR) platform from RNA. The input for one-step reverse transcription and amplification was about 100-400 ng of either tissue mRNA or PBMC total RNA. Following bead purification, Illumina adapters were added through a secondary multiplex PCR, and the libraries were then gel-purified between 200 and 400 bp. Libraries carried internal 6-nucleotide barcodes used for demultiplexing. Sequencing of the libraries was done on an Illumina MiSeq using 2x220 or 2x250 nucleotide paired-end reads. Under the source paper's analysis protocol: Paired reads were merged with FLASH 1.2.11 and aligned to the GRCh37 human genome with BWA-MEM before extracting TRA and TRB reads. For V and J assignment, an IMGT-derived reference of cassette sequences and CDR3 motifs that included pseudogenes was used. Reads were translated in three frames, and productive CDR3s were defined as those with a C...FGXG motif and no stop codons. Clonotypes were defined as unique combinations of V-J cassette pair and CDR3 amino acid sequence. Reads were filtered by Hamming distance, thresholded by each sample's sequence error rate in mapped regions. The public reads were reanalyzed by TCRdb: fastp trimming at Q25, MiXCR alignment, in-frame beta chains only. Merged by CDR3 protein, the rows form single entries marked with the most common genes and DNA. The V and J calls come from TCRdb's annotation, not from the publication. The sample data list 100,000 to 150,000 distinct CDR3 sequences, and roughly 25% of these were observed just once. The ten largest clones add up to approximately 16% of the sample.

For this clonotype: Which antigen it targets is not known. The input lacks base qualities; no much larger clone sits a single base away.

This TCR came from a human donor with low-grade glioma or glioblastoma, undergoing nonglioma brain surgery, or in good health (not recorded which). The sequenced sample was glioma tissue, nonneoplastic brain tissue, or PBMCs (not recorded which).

The bases are TGTGCCTGGACTAGCGGGAGGGCCAACACCGGGGAGCTGTTTTTT. The resulting protein is CAWTSGRANTGELFF. Recombination linked TRBV30 to TRBJ2-2, with 12 junctional bases fitting TRBD2. The germline V and J ends show losses of 4 bases and 2 bases respectively, and no gene match explains 2 bases of the junction. Inclusive of the bounding cysteine and phenylalanine, the CDR3 is 15 residues long. The kept DNA is CDR3 alone, 45 bases in frame from the first base. The germline V gene encodes CDR1 GTSNPN and CDR2 SVGIG (reference sequence). The full variable domain, with segments outside the CDR3 supplied by the reference TRBV30 and TRBJ2-2 proteins, appears as SQTIHQWPATLVQPVGSPLSLECTVEGTSNPNLYWYRQAAGRGLQLLFYSVGIGQISSEVPQNLSASRPQDRQFILSSKKLLLSDSGFYLCAWTSGRANTGELFFGEGSRLTVL.